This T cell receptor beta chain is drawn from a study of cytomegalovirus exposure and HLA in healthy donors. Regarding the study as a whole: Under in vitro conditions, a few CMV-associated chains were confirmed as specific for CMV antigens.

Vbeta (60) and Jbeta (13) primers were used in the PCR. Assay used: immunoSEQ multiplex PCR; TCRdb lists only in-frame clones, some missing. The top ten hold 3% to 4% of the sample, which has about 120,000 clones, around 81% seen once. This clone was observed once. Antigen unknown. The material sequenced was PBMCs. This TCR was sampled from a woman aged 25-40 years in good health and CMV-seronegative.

The CDR3 DNA reads TGTGCCAGCAGCTCTCAGGGCAATCAGCCCCAGCATTTT. Translated, it gives CASSSQGNQPQHF. V gene TRBV6-6 combines with J gene TRBJ1-5; D not certain. The germline V and J ends were trimmed by 6 bases and 2 bases, with 8 bases remaining between them. The CDR3 consists of 13 residues. Germline V gene lookup returns CDR1 MNHNY and CDR2 SVGAGI (reference sequence).